The 5 T cell receptor beta chains in this list originate from one sample, sequenced in a study of blood T cell repertoires in COVID-19 (dated by TCRdb to 2020 to 2021). The library was obtained by the immunoSEQ multiplex PCR assay. TCRdb provides this immuneACCESS table in a form limited to in-frame rearrangements. Some clones are lacking; in checked studies, under half of them reflect an unresolved V gene, and why the rest are absent is not known. The sample table lists 200,000 to 250,000 clones, approximately 87% of them with a count of one. The ten top clones hold 2.5% to 3.5% of the sample. The material sequenced was PBMCs or T cells enriched from blood (not recorded which). Receptors originate from a woman aged 45-65 years in a cohort exposed to, infected with or recovered from COVID-19 (not recorded which).

The V and J genes are TRBV5-4 and TRBJ2-7; TRBD1 matches 10 bases. The V and J ends lost 2 bases and 6 bases, in that order; junction bases with no gene match: 8. Germline loops: CDR1 SGHNT, CDR2 YYREEE (reference sequence). This CDR3 spans 15 amino acids. DNA for the CDR3: TGTGCCAGCAGCTTCCGGACAGGGGGGTATTCCGAGCAGTACTTC. Encoded protein: CASSFRTGGYSEQYF.

V is TRBV5-4 and J is TRBJ2-2, with 9 positions matching TRBD2. The V gene's germline CDR1 is SGHNT and CDR2 YYREEE (reference sequence). CDR3 length equals 17 residues. After removal of 0 bases from V and 4 bases from J, the junction contained 7 bases not matched to a gene. The CDR3 loop reads CASSLARAGGPTGELFF. The CDR3 DNA sequence: TGTGCCAGCAGCTTGGCCCGGGCGGGGGGGCCCACCGGGGAGCTGTTTTTT.

There are a few counts of this clone. The chain uses TRBV19 and TRBJ1-4; TRBD1 agrees at 8 bases. CDR1 is LNHDA and CDR2 is SQIVND in the germline V gene (reference sequence). V was pared by 8 bases and J by 8 bases, with 16 bases of the junction left unmatched. The CDR3 is 16 residues long. The CDR3 sequence: CASLPDRGRGEEKLFF. The DNA for the CDR3 is TGTGCCAGTCTTCCCGACAGGGGCCGCGGAGAAGAAAAACTGTTTTTT.

The V and J genes are TRBV24-1 and TRBJ2-3; D may be TRBD1 (5 bases). V was cut by 8 bases and J by 2 bases, with 13 bases left in between. The CDR3 loop spans 14 amino acids. CDR1 is KGHDR and CDR2 is SFDVKD in the germline V gene. The CDR3 loop reads CATTSNRPTDTQYF. The DNA of the CDR3 is TGTGCCACCACTTCGAACAGGCCCACAGATACGCAGTATTTT.

The chain couples TRBV2 to TRBJ1-5; TRBD1 agrees at 7 bases. The trim removed 8 bases at V and 6 bases at J, leaving 13 bases unmatched. Germline lookup yields CDR1 SNHLY and CDR2 FYNNEI. This CDR3 is 15 amino acids long. The CDR3 nucleotides read TGTGCCAGCCGGACAGGAGCCGGTGGTGGTCAGCCCCAGCATTTT. It encodes CASRTGAGGGQPQHF.